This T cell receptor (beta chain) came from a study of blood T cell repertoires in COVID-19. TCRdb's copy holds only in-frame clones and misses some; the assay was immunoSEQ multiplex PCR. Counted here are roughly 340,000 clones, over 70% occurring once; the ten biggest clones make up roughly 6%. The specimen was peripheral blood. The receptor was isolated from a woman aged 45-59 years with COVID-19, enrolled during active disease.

DNA for the CDR3: TGCAGCGTTGGGACAGAACCATTGAACACTGAAGCTTTCTTT. Translating gives CSVGTEPLNTEAFF. This sequence joins TRBV29-1 and TRBJ1-1, with TRBD1 as a possible D gene (6 bases). This CDR3 spans 14 amino acids. Germline V gives CDR1 SQVTM, CDR2 ANQGSEA. The V gene lost 4 bases and the J gene lost 0 bases, with 12 bases spanning the gap.